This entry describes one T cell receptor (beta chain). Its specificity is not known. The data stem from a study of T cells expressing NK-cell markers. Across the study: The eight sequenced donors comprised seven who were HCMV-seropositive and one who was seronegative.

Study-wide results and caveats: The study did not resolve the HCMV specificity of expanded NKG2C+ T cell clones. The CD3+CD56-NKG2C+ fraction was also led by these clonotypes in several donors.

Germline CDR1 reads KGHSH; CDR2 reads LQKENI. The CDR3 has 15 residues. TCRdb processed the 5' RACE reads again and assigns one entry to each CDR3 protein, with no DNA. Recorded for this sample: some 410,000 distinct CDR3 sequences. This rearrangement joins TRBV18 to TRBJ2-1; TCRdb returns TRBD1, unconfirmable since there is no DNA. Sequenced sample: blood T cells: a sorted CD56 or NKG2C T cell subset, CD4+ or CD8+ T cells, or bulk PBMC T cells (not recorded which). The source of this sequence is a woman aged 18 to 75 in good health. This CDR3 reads CASSPPRSGSNEQFF.